This T cell receptor (beta chain) derives from a study of T cell clonotyping in hematopoietic cell transplantation. Study observations and caveats: Broader posttransplant TCR repertoire diversity was predicted by graft donor and pretransplant recipient Inverse Simpson Index values. Without cell sorting, CD4 versus CD8 contributions remain unresolved.

Time point indicated: recipient sample about 28 days before transplant, after cytoreduction. Samples: about 28 days before transplant, then days 30, 100 and 180 after. Germline CDR1 is SQVTM and CDR2 is ANQGSEA. Trimming took 6 bases from V and 5 from J, leaving 16 bases between them. The CDR3 is 13 residues long. The data were produced by immunoSEQ multiplex PCR, yet TCRdb's version contains in-frame clones alone and is incomplete. The sample includes around 80,000 clones, 90% to 96% of them seen just once. Concerning this clone: Its cognate antigen is unknown.

This clonotype was sampled from a woman between 50 and 59 years old with acute myeloid leukemia. Some clones in this sample may be carry-over from other donors' samples. This chain uses TRBV29-1 with TRBJ2-5; possibly TRBD2 for D (5 bases). The sequencing here drew on peripheral blood mononuclear cells, taken before stem cell transplant. CDR3 nucleotides: TGCAGCGTCCTCCGAGGGCGAGGCGAGACCCAGTACTTC. Residues: CSVLRGRGETQYF.